The clone carrying this T cell receptor beta chain was counted many times. Its antigen is not known. The length of the CDR3 is 14 residues. Germline V gene lookup returns CDR1 ENHRY and CDR2 SYGVKD. The V end lost 2 bases, the J end lost 3 bases, and 11 bases lay between the germline ends. Amplification targeted TCR beta CDR3 regions from RNA transcripts. HTBI primers were the set used in a first-round RT-PCR of the TCR CDR3. MiXCR was run by TCRdb on the multiplex PCR reads, yielding one entry per CDR3 protein. The sample holds a few hundred thousand distinct CDR3 sequences, roughly 15% seen once. This entry is derived from a study of T cells in Graves' hyperthyroidism and ophthalmopathy. Across the study: The blood sample was taken at first diagnosis, before treatment began.

Study-level findings and limits: Progression to ophthalmopathy was predicted a median of about six months early.

This chain links TRBV10-3 with TRBJ2-7; D tentatively reads TRBD1 or TRBD2 (6 bases each). This clonotype originated in a woman between 45 and 60 years old with Graves' hyperthyroidism that later progressed to Graves' ophthalmopathy. The sample comprised blood. CDR3 region: CAISEGRGDYEQYF. The CDR3, as DNA: TGTGCCATCAGTGAGGGTAGGGGGGACTACGAGCAGTACTTC.